The rows below give T cell receptor beta chains drawn from one sample of a study of identical twins. TCRdb reprocessed the 5' RACE reads with MiXCR, giving one entry per CDR3 protein. The sample has roughly 710,000 distinct CDR3 sequences; 5.5% to 7.5% are singletons. Material: naive T cells sorted from blood. The source is a man aged 18 to 29 in good health. The CDR3 runs from the conserved cysteine through the conserved F or W. The order of the fields is clone size, D gene, V gene, J gene, CDR3 protein, CDR3 DNA. D genes are given only for firm matches. Rows may omit the clone size; those that give it use once, few, many or a size class.

.,.,TRBV7-8,TRBJ2-6,CASSPGRGSGANVLTF,TGTGCCAGCAGCCCGGGTCGGGGGTCTGGGGCCAACGTCCTGACTTTC
many,.,TRBV24-1,TRBJ2-4,CATSDPRRGNIQYF,TGTGCCACCAGTGACCCCAGGAGGGGTAACATTCAGTACTTC
many,.,TRBV12-3/TRBV12-4,TRBJ1-1,CASSLEEGGTEAFF,TGTGCCAGCAGTTTGGAGGAAGGGGGCACTGAAGCTTTCTTT
few,TRBD1,TRBV12-3/TRBV12-4,TRBJ1-5,CASSSFGTGGNQPQHF,TGTGCCAGCAGTTCCTTTGGGACAGGGGGAAATCAGCCCCAGCATTTT
few,.,TRBV5-5,TRBJ1-1,CASSLGGNIYTEAFF,TGTGCCAGCAGCTTGGGAGGGAACATATACACTGAAGCTTTCTTT
few,.,TRBV7-9,TRBJ1-5,CASTLSGGNQPQHF,TGTGCCAGCACCCTTTCAGGGGGCAATCAGCCCCAGCATTTT
many,.,TRBV29-1,TRBJ2-3,CSVLRSPSTDTQYF,TGCAGCGTTTTGAGATCCCCTAGCACAGATACGCAGTATTTT
many,.,TRBV12-3/TRBV12-4,TRBJ2-7,CASSLGTLTF,TGTGCCAGCAGTTTAGGCACATTAACTTTC
many,.,TRBV9,TRBJ2-3,CASSDPGLTDTQYF,TGTGCCAGCAGCGATCCAGGGCTCACAGATACGCAGTATTTT
many,.,TRBV29-1,TRBJ2-7,CSVVARTYEQYF,TGCAGCGTTGTGGCCAGGACCTACGAGCAGTACTTC
.,TRBD1,TRBV10-3,TRBJ2-7,CAIITGGDEQYF,TGTGCCATCATTACAGGGGGCGACGAGCAGTACTTC
few,TRBD2,TRBV5-1,TRBJ2-2,CASSLNLAGEYRTGELFF,TGCGCCAGCAGCTTGAACCTAGCGGGAGAGTATCGGACCGGGGAGCTGTTTTTT
few,.,TRBV28,TRBJ2-1,CASSTTGSFNEQFF,TGTGCCAGCAGTACCACAGGGTCTTTCAATGAGCAGTTCTTC
few,.,TRBV5-1,TRBJ2-7,CASSLYQGTSYEQYF,TGCGCCAGCAGCTTGTATCAGGGGACGTCCTACGAGCAGTACTTC
.,.,TRBV14,TRBJ1-2,CASSQAANYGYTF,TGTGCCAGCAGCCAAGCAGCTAACTATGGCTACACCTTC
few,TRBD2,TRBV7-9,TRBJ2-7,CASSLAAGAIPYEQYF,TGTGCCAGCAGCTTAGCAGCGGGAGCGATTCCCTACGAGCAGTACTTC
many,.,TRBV7-6,TRBJ2-5,CASSSRGEETQYF,TGTGCCAGCAGCTCAAGAGGGGAGGAGACCCAGTACTTC
few,TRBD1,TRBV5-1,TRBJ1-2,CASSSGQGVPYGYTF,TGCGCCAGCAGCAGTGGACAGGGAGTCCCCTATGGCTACACCTTC
.,.,TRBV6-1,TRBJ2-7,CASSEGSGDLYEQYF,TGTGCCAGCAGTGAAGGGTCGGGAGACCTTTACGAGCAGTACTTC
many,.,TRBV12-3/TRBV12-4,TRBJ2-6,CASSIAGANVLTF,TGTGCCAGCAGTATAGCTGGGGCCAACGTCCTGACTTTC
few,.,TRBV12-3/TRBV12-4,TRBJ2-7,CASSLDSPSYEQYF,TGTGCCAGCAGTTTAGACAGTCCCTCCTACGAGCAGTACTTC
many,.,TRBV6-2/TRBV6-3,TRBJ2-6,CASSYNRPGANVLTF,TGTGCCAGCAGTTACAACAGGCCTGGGGCCAACGTCCTGACTTTC
few,TRBD2,TRBV6-2/TRBV6-3,TRBJ2-2,CASRTSGRNTGELFF,TGTGCCAGCCGAACTAGCGGGCGGAACACCGGGGAGCTGTTTTTT
many,TRBD2,TRBV12-3/TRBV12-4,TRBJ2-1,CASSSWTSGNNEQFF,TGTGCCAGCAGTTCATGGACTAGCGGCAACAATGAGCAGTTCTTC
many,TRBD2,TRBV27,TRBJ2-1,CASSPIETSGLYNEQFF,TGTGCCAGCAGCCCGATCGAAACTAGCGGGCTATACAATGAGCAGTTCTTC
.,TRBD2,TRBV20-1,TRBJ2-5,CSATGLAGTETQYF,TGCAGTGCCACCGGACTAGCGGGAACGGAGACCCAGTACTTC
many,.,TRBV7-2,TRBJ2-5,CASSQDSIQTQYF,TGTGCCAGCAGCCAGGACAGTATCCAGACCCAGTACTTC
.,TRBD2,TRBV20-1,TRBJ2-4,CSAREAGGNIQYF,TGCAGTGCTAGAGAAGCGGGAGGGAACATTCAGTACTTC
.,TRBD2,TRBV12-3/TRBV12-4,TRBJ2-7,CASSLREGGEQYF,TGTGCCAGCAGTTTGCGGGAGGGCGGCGAGCAGTACTTC
many,TRBD2,TRBV29-1,TRBJ2-7,CSVEGVLGLAAYEQYF,TGCAGCGTTGAAGGCGTCTTGGGACTAGCGGCCTACGAGCAGTACTTC
many,.,TRBV20-1,TRBJ1-2,CSARVPNPYGYTF,TGCAGTGCTAGGGTACCTAACCCCTATGGCTACACCTTC
few,TRBD1,TRBV12-3/TRBV12-4,TRBJ1-3,CASGSGTGGNTIYF,TGTGCCAGCGGCTCCGGGACAGGGGGAAACACCATATATTTT
many,TRBD1,TRBV12-3/TRBV12-4,TRBJ1-4,CASSRRQGQNEKLFF,TGTGCCAGCAGTCGACGACAGGGCCAGAATGAAAAACTGTTTTTT
many,.,TRBV25-1,TRBJ2-3,CASSHGDTQYF,TGTGCCAGCAGTCACGGGGATACGCAGTATTTT
.,.,TRBV6-6,TRBJ1-5,CASKRGGNQPQHF,TGTGCCAGCAAACGGGGGGGCAATCAGCCCCAGCATTTT
many,.,TRBV20-1,TRBJ2-1,CSARRYGNEGNEQFF,TGCAGTGCTAGACGTTATGGGAATGAGGGCAATGAGCAGTTCTTC
few,.,TRBV27,TRBJ1-1,CASSPAEFLTTEAFF,TGTGCCAGCAGTCCCGCCGAGTTCCTAACCACTGAAGCTTTCTTT
many,.,TRBV2,TRBJ1-1,CASSDTLTEAFF,TGTGCCAGCAGTGACACCCTCACTGAAGCTTTCTTT
many,.,TRBV20-1,TRBJ2-1,CSASELGGVRSNEQFF,TGCAGTGCATCGGAACTCGGGGGAGTGAGGAGCAATGAGCAGTTCTTC
once,.,TRBV9,TRBJ2-3,CASSSDSGMMDTQYF,TGTGCCAGCAGCTCGGACTCGGGAATGATGGATACGCAGTATTTT
.,TRBD1,TRBV30,TRBJ1-1,CAWSVGQGDTEAFF,TGTGCCTGGAGTGTTGGACAGGGGGACACTGAAGCTTTCTTT
many,TRBD2,TRBV7-9,TRBJ2-1,CASKKGGTSGFYNEQFF,TGTGCCAGCAAGAAAGGAGGGACTAGCGGCTTCTACAATGAGCAGTTCTTC
many,.,TRBV27,TRBJ2-3,CASSLTSTDTQYF,TGTGCCAGCAGCCTTACTAGCACAGATACGCAGTATTTT
.,.,TRBV6-2/TRBV6-3,TRBJ2-7,CASEDGFPAYEQYF,TGTGCCAGCGAGGACGGATTCCCGGCCTACGAGCAGTACTTC
few,.,TRBV4-2,TRBJ2-5,CASSQDAVAETQYF,TGTGCCAGCAGCCAAGATGCGGTCGCAGAGACCCAGTACTTC
.,TRBD1,TRBV5-6,TRBJ1-5,CASSLASGTGGGQPQHF,TGTGCCAGCAGCTTGGCCTCCGGGACAGGGGGCGGTCAGCCCCAGCATTTT
many,.,TRBV7-9,TRBJ2-4,CASSLARQGRAKNIQYF,TGTGCCAGCAGCTTAGCGCGGCAGGGGAGGGCCAAAAACATTCAGTACTTC
many,.,TRBV7-8,TRBJ2-7,CASRLSGTSSYEQYF,TGTGCCAGCAGATTGTCCGGGACTTCCTCCTACGAGCAGTACTTC
few,TRBD2,TRBV5-1,TRBJ2-1,CASSSGWGGDNEQFF,TGCGCCAGCAGCTCTGGATGGGGAGGGGACAATGAGCAGTTCTTC
many,TRBD2,TRBV7-8,TRBJ2-3,CASSLGSVAGGTDTQYF,TGTGCCAGCAGCTTAGGAAGCGTCGCGGGAGGCACAGATACGCAGTATTTT
.,.,TRBV5-1,TRBJ2-3,CASSFPSRPTAGHPTDTQYF,TGCGCCAGCAGCTTTCCTTCTCGTCCAACCGCGGGACACCCCACAGATACGCAGTATTTT
.,TRBD1,TRBV27,TRBJ2-1,CASTRIGDSLRPEQFF,TGTGCCAGCACCCGAATTGGGGACAGCCTTAGGCCTGAGCAGTTCTTC
.,TRBD2,TRBV9,TRBJ2-2,CASSVGEGLAGVRTGELFF,TGTGCCAGCAGCGTAGGCGAGGGACTAGCGGGAGTCCGCACCGGGGAGCTGTTTTTT
many,.,TRBV6-1,TRBJ1-1,CASSREASANTEAFF,TGTGCCAGCAGCCGCGAAGCGTCAGCGAACACTGAAGCTTTCTTT
few,TRBD2,TRBV4-2,TRBJ2-3,CASSQTSTSGGTDTQYF,TGTGCCAGCAGCCAAACTTCAACTAGCGGGGGCACAGATACGCAGTATTTT
.,.,TRBV6-2/TRBV6-3,TRBJ2-1,CASGRSGPYNEQFF,TGTGCCAGCGGGAGGAGCGGACCTTACAATGAGCAGTTCTTC
many,.,TRBV12-3/TRBV12-4,TRBJ1-1,CASSPGVEAFF,TGTGCCAGCAGTCCGGGAGTAGAAGCTTTCTTT